Listed here are 20 T cell receptor beta chains from one sample, sequenced in a study of CD8 T cells in ankylosing spondylitis. Their antigens remain unidentified. Overall study findings and caveats: Apparently characteristic of ankylosing spondylitis blood was a TCR beta motif (roughly 8 highly homologous variants).

TCRdb recomputed calls from the 5' RACE reads with MiXCR, one row per CDR3 protein. The sample has more than 500,000 distinct CDR3 sequences; under 5.5% are singletons. Sequenced input: blood, either unsorted or a sorted T cell fraction (not recorded which). These receptors all stem from a male donor with ankylosing spondylitis.

With regard to this clonotype: Possible read error: a much larger clone is one base away. Since the CDR3 does not end with the conserved phenylalanine or tryptophan, this likely comes from a read error. The chain uses TRBV7-2 and TRBJ1-2; 8 nucleotides match TRBD1. Per the germline V gene, CDR1 is SGHTA and CDR2 is FQGNSA. The CDR3 spans 14 residues. The trim removed 5 bases at V and 4 bases at J, leaving 6 bases unmatched. The CDR3 DNA is TGTGCCAGCAGCACCGGGACAGGCGTCTATGGCTACACCATC. Its protein product is CASSTGTGVYGYTI.

In its sample, this clonotype was seen a few times. This chain uses TRBV4-3 with TRBJ2-1; 9 positions agree with TRBD1. The CDR3 consists of 16 residues. Germline CDR1 LGHNA, CDR2 YSLEER. The junction had 3 bases not matched to a gene; V was cut back by 0 bases and J by 3 bases. The CDR3 nucleotides read TGCGCCAGCAGCCAAGAAGACAGGGGGATCTACAATGAGCAGTTCTTC. As protein: CASSQEDRGIYNEQFF.

Many counts were recorded for this clonotype. The rearrangement uses TRBV29-1 and TRBJ2-7; 9 bases line up with TRBD2. Germline values: CDR1 SQVTM, CDR2 ANQGSEA. CDR3 length: 16 residues. V shed 6 bases, J shed 3 bases, and the junction held 15 bases outside the gene matches. DNA of the CDR3: TGCAGCGTGAGGGGTGGTAGCGGGAGTATTATCTACGAGCAGTACTTC. This translates into CSVRGGSGSIIYEQYF.

Only a few counts were recorded for this clonotype. V gene TRBV20-1 combines with J gene TRBJ1-6, with D possibly being TRBD1 (5 bases). Germline CDR1 DFQATT, CDR2 SNEGSKA (reference sequence). The germline V and J ends were trimmed by 1 base and 2 bases, with 15 bases remaining between them. The CDR3 runs to 17 residues. CDR3 bases: TGCAGTGCTAGAGGACCCAGGGAGGTCGCCTATAATTCACCCCTCCACTTT. It encodes CSARGPREVAYNSPLHF.

This clonotype was detected many times. The V gene is TRBV12-3 or TRBV12-4, the J gene TRBJ2-6; either TRBD1 or TRBD2 may supply D (5 bases each). Between the trimmed V and J ends, which lost 2 bases and 0 bases, there was a span of 14 bases. The CDR3 covers 18 residues. The CDR3 region has the DNA TGTGCCAGCAGTTTAAGGGACGGCGCCCGCTCTGGGGCCAACGTCCTGACTTTC. Protein product: CASSLRDGARSGANVLTF.

This clonotype was recorded many times. The gene calls are TRBV5-1 and TRBJ1-4; 10 nucleotides match TRBD1. CDR3 length: 14 amino acids. J was trimmed by 6 bases and V by 3 bases; bases with no gene match: 2. Germline assignment: CDR1 SGHRS and CDR2 YFSETQ. The DNA of the CDR3 is TGCGCCAGCAGCTGGGACAGGGGCGATGAAAAACTGTTTTTT. It is translated as CASSWDRGDEKLFF. The full variable domain, its missing parts supplied by reference TRBV5-1 and TRBJ1-4, is KAGVTQTPRYLIKTRGQQVTLSCSPISGHRSVSWYQQTPGQGLQFLFEYFSETQRNKGNFPGRFSGRQFSNSRSEMNVSTLELGDSALYLCASSWDRGDEKLFFGSGTQLSVL.

There are many counts of this clonotype. The V call is TRBV27, the J call TRBJ2-1, with 9 bases matching TRBD1. This CDR3 spans 15 amino acids. In germline, CDR1 is MNHEY, CDR2 SMNVEV (reference sequence). After removal of 5 bases from V and 0 bases from J, the junction contained 2 bases not matched to a gene. The CDR3 loop reads CASSGDRASYNEQFF. The CDR3 DNA reads TGTGCCAGCAGTGGGGACAGGGCCTCCTACAATGAGCAGTTCTTC.

This clonotype was detected a few times. The chain joins TRBV7-9 to TRBJ1-4, with D unclear. The CDR3 is 15 amino acids. V was clipped by 2 bases and J by 7 bases, with 14 bases between them. Germline V lookup: CDR1 SEHNR, CDR2 FQNEAQ (reference sequence). In DNA, the CDR3 is TGTGCCAGCAGCTTAAATTTATTGACCCCTGAAAAACTGTTTTTT. Residues: CASSLNLLTPEKLFF.

At least ten counts were recorded for this clonotype. The J gene is TRBJ1-1, the V gene TRBV6-1, with 9 nucleotides matching TRBD1. V shed 4 bases and J 4 bases; nucleotides not matched to a gene: 4. Germline CDR1 reads MNHNS; CDR2 reads SASEGT. The CDR3 runs 14 residues. CDR3 protein: CASSVTGGITEAFF. In nucleotides, the CDR3 is TGTGCCAGCAGTGTGACAGGGGGTATCACTGAAGCTTTCTTT.

This clonotype was observed many times. The rearrangement uses TRBV20-1 and TRBJ1-5; 7 bases agree with TRBD1. The CDR3 consists of 13 residues. CDR1 is DFQATT, CDR2 SNEGSKA, per germline (reference sequence). V shed 6 bases and J 6 bases; nucleotides not matched to a gene: 8. The CDR3 DNA is TGCAGTGCCTACCGACAGGGAAGTCAGCCCCAGCATTTT. This sequence encodes CSAYRQGSQPQHF.

In its sample, this clonotype was seen many times. The chain recombines TRBV20-1 with TRBJ1-2, with D possibly matching TRBD1 (5 bases). V shed 5 bases and J shed 1 base, with 20 bases lying between them. The CDR3 sequence is 16 residues long. Germline V lookup: CDR1 DFQATT, CDR2 SNEGSKA (reference sequence). The CDR3, as DNA: TGCAGTGCTGACCCATACTCAGGGACTTTTAACTATGGCTACACCTTC. It translates to CSADPYSGTFNYGYTF.

This clonotype was recorded many times. V gene TRBV5-1 combines with J gene TRBJ2-3; 8 nucleotides match TRBD2. Germline CDR1 SGHRS, CDR2 YFSETQ. The CDR3 totals 16 residues. The ends lost 0 bases at V and 4 bases at J; junction bases unmatched: 7. CDR3 bases: TGCGCCAGCAGCTTGGCGCCGGGACTAGGACCAGATACGCAGTATTTT. It specifies CASSLAPGLGPDTQYF.

In its sample, this clonotype was seen a few times. The J gene is TRBJ1-5, the V gene TRBV10-3; D may be TRBD1 (5 bases). The V gene's germline CDR1 is ENHRY and CDR2 SYGVKD. V dropped 0 bases and J dropped 7 bases, with 13 bases sitting between them. This CDR3 contains 15 residues. Here the CDR3 DNA reads TGTGCCATCAGTGAGTCCAGGGAGTTGAGACAGCCCCAGCATTTT. The encoded protein is CAISESRELRQPQHF.

There are many counts of this clonotype. The chain has TRBV10-3 and TRBJ2-1; D remains unclear. The CDR3 consists of 12 residues. V dropped 2 bases and J dropped 10 bases, with 9 bases sitting between them. Germline V gene data show CDR1 as ENHRY and CDR2 as SYGVKD. The CDR3: CAISERSREQFF. The CDR3 nucleotides are TGTGCCATCAGTGAGAGGAGTCGGGAGCAGTTCTTC.

This clonotype was detected only a few times. The V gene is TRBV20-1, the J gene TRBJ2-2; TRBD2 is a possible D gene (6 bases). Trimming left V 5 bases short and J 7 bases short, with 14 bases between. The CDR3 has 13 amino acids. Germline loops: CDR1 DFQATT, CDR2 SNEGSKA (reference sequence). CDR3 residues: CSAAPSGVGELFF. CDR3 nucleotides: TGCAGTGCTGCCCCTTCGGGAGTCGGGGAGCTGTTTTTT.

This clonotype was seen repeatedly, ten times or more. The chain uses TRBV20-1 and TRBJ1-6; 7 bases line up with TRBD1. Looked up from germline, CDR1 is DFQATT and CDR2 is SNEGSKA (reference sequence). V lost 6 bases to trimming and J lost 7 bases; unmatched junction nucleotides: 12. The CDR3 length is 15 residues. The CDR3: CSASTAGGRNSPLHF. CDR3 nucleotides: TGCAGTGCCAGTACCGCAGGGGGAAGGAATTCACCCCTCCACTTT.

This sequence joins TRBV3-1 and TRBJ2-7, with a tentative D call TRBD1 (6 bases). Trimming cost V 2 bases and J 0 bases, with 8 bases left between them. The CDR3 is 14 residues long. The germline CDR1 and CDR2 sequences are LGHDT and YNNKEL (reference sequence). The CDR3 region is CASSQLDSSYEQYF. In nucleotides, the CDR3 is TGTGCCAGCAGCCAACTGGACAGCTCCTACGAGCAGTACTTC.

This clonotype was seen many times. An end of the junction does not agree with germline; a read error may underlie this. The chain uses TRBV5-1 and TRBJ1-1, with D maybe TRBD1 (6 bases). The CDR3 extends over 14 amino acids. Germline V lookup: CDR1 SGHRS, CDR2 YFSETQ. The CDR3 DNA reads as TGTGCCAGCAGCTTAGGGGGGCTGAACACTGAAGCTTTCTTT. It is translated as CASSLGGLNTEAFF.

This clonotype was counted a few times. The V and J genes are TRBV12-3 or TRBV12-4 and TRBJ2-7, with D perhaps matching TRBD1 (5 bases). This CDR3 has 14 residues. Trimming pared 3 bases from V and 1 base from J, leaving 10 bases between. The CDR3 loop reads CASSFQYRSYEQYF. The CDR3 DNA sequence: TGTGCCAGCAGTTTCCAATACAGGTCCTACGAGCAGTACTTC.

This clonotype has ten or more counts. The V gene is TRBV25-1, the J gene TRBJ2-7; D may be TRBD1 (6 bases). Germline values: CDR1 MGHDK, CDR2 SYGVNS. The length of the CDR3 is 15 residues. Trimming stripped 4 bases from V and 2 bases from J, with 15 bases between. Here the CDR3 reads CASSVPGTLAYEQYF. CDR3 bases: TGTGCCAGCAGTGTGCCCGGGACATTAGCCTACGAGCAGTACTTC.